This T cell receptor beta chain was captured in a study of molecular identifiers for immune sequencing clone quantification. Across the whole study: Replicates involved a five-way split of RNA from around 18,000 or 91,000 naive CD8 cells, with sequencing of four. Study results and limitations: In cases of identical TCR molecules sharing a barcode, highly expanded clone sizes could be underestimated. Beyond 20 RNA copies, clones held over 98% of effector molecules, compared with under 1% in naive cells.

This clonotype was recorded many times. Antigen: not known. CD8+CD4-CCR7+CD45RA+ sorting gave the naive CD8 T cells. Germline loops: CDR1 MNHEY, CDR2 SVGEGT. V lost 8 bases and J 3 bases, leaving 13 bases between the germline ends. The CDR3 has 13 amino acids. TCRdb re-derived calls from the PCR reads in MiXCR, one entry per CDR3 protein. Among a few hundred thousand distinct CDR3 sequences listed, roughly 23% were seen once. V usage is TRBV6-2 or TRBV6-3 and J usage is TRBJ1-1; D unclear. This TCR came from a human donor in good health. Some libraries in this study had Jurkat cell RNA spiked in. Sequencing was done on a sample of naive CD8+ T cells from blood, with Jurkat cell RNA spiked in. Indicated subset: FACS-sorted CD8+CD4-CCR7+CD45RA+ naive T cells. CDR3 nucleotides: TGTGCCAGCCGACGGAACTACGACACTGAAGCTTTCTTT. This codes for CASRRNYDTEAFF.